This T cell receptor beta chain was captured in a study of PD-L1 blockade in urothelial cancer. Study context: Male patients with bladder-origin urothelial cancer numbered about nine tenths of the roughly 29.

Assay: immunoSEQ multiplex PCR; the TCRdb copy retains only in-frame clones and omits some. The repertoire consists of about 82,000 clones, with 90% occurring once and the leading ten covering around a tenth. Trimming at V came to 4 bases and at J to 5 bases, leaving 8 bases not matched to a gene. Germline V CDR1 and CDR2: SGDLS, YYNGEE. This CDR3 is 15 amino acids long. For each patient, 1 to 8 samples were obtained, pretreatment and on-treatment. The TCR comes from a man aged 55 to 70 with urothelial cancer. The sample was PBMCs, taken around atezolizumab (anti-PD-L1) treatment. V usage is TRBV9 and J usage is TRBJ2-5, with 10 bases lining up with TRBD1. DNA of the CDR3: TGTGCCAGCAGCTTCTACGGACAGGGGGAGGAGACCCAGTACTTC. Translation: CASSFYGQGEETQYF.